This T cell receptor beta chain is drawn from a study of cytotoxic CD8 clonotypes in ibrutinib-treated CLL. Study in general: Once patients had received a median roughly 11 months of treatment, range 6 to 36, response samples were obtained.

Data came from immunoSEQ multiplex PCR; TCRdb stores just in-frame clones and leaves some out. The sample consists of hundreds of thousands of clones, around three quarters of them appearing once. On this clone: Its cognate antigen is unknown.

General study results and limits: Baseline values of clonality outstripped age-matched healthy donors and followed circulating CD8+ T-cell counts. Sampling schedules were unmatched across sustained-remission and progressing patients. Under treatment, the uncommon public clonotypes either contracted or remained stable.

The CDR3 contains 13 residues. CDR1 and CDR2 from the germline V gene are ENHRY and SYGVKD. Trimming removed 3 bases from V and 8 bases from J, with 11 bases in between. The J gene is TRBJ2-1, the V gene TRBV10-3; D possibly corresponds to TRBD1 (5 bases). The starting material was PBMCs, obtained after 24 months of ibrutinib treatment. The TCR originated in a human donor with chronic lymphocytic leukemia. The CDR3 sequence: CAISEARADEQFF. The CDR3 coding sequence is TGTGCCATCAGTGAAGCCAGGGCCGATGAGCAGTTCTTC.